This T cell receptor beta chain stems from a study of CD8+CD57+ T cells in acquired aplastic anemia. Study information: Mean DNA quantity obtained from sorted CD4+ and CD8+ cells was around 2.9 ug. Among healthy donors, CD4+ cells averaged around 10 million reads.

The sample holds many counts of this clonotype. V was trimmed by 0 bases and J by 0 bases, leaving 7 bases between them. There are 16 residues in the CDR3. Per germline, CDR1 SGHRS and CDR2 YFSETQ. TCR beta VDJ and CDR3 profiling used genomic DNA as template. TCRdb reprocessed the reads via MiXCR and lists one record per CDR3 protein. The sample carries more than 150,000 distinct CDR3 sequences, approximately 45% recorded once. This chain links TRBV5-1 with TRBJ1-6; unclear D gene. The material sequenced was sorted CD4+, CD8+, or CD8+CD57+ T cells (not recorded which) from PBMCs. The TCR originated in a human donor in good health. DNA for the CDR3: TGCGCCAGCAGCTTGGCCGGTGACTCCTATAATTCACCCCTCCACTTT. Translated: CASSLAGDSYNSPLHF.